This entry lists 24 T cell receptor beta chains sequenced from one sample in a study of cytomegalovirus exposure and HLA in healthy donors. The data were produced by immunoSEQ multiplex PCR, yet TCRdb's version contains in-frame clones alone and is incomplete. The repertoire holds a few hundred thousand clones, with 75% to 90% as singletons. The sequenced sample consisted of PBMCs. These receptors were obtained from a woman in her late teens or twenties in good health and CMV-seronegative.

This rearrangement joins TRBV5-6 to TRBJ2-3, with D maybe TRBD2 (6 bases). Trimming cost V 4 bases and J 0 bases, with 12 bases left between them. In germline, CDR1 is SGHDT, CDR2 YYEEEE. The CDR3 runs 15 residues. The CDR3 spells CASSRGLTSTDTQYF. The CDR3 DNA reads as TGTGCCAGCAGCCGGGGACTGACTAGCACAGATACGCAGTATTTT.

The rearrangement uses TRBV7-2 and TRBJ2-1, with a tentative D call TRBD1 (6 bases). Germline CDR1 and CDR2: SGHTA and FQGNSA. The germline V and J ends were trimmed by 0 bases and 15 bases, with 15 bases remaining between them. CDR3 length: 13 residues. In DNA, the CDR3 is TGTGCCAGCAGCTTAGCCCCAGGGGACGCTCTGTTCTTC. Translating it yields CASSLAPGDALFF.

The chain links TRBV5-1 to TRBJ2-5, with TRBD1 identical over 8 bases. The germline V gene encodes CDR1 SGHRS and CDR2 YFSETQ. With 1 base clipped from V and 5 bases from J, the junction kept 7 bases outside the gene matches. CDR3 length: 15 residues. CDR3 nucleotides: TGCGCCAGCAGCTTGTCACAGGGGGAATGGGAGACCCAGTACTTC. Translated: CASSLSQGEWETQYF.

The chain employs TRBV6-6 and TRBJ2-7; D is unresolved. V shed 6 bases and J shed 4 bases, with 13 bases lying between them. CDR3 length: 13 residues. Per the germline V gene, CDR1 is MNHNY and CDR2 is SVGAGI (reference sequence). The CDR3 DNA reads TGTGCCAGCAGCCTTGAATTAGTTTACGAGCAGTACTTC. Residues: CASSLELVYEQYF.

The rearrangement joins TRBV5-1 to TRBJ2-1, with D tentatively TRBD1 (6 bases). The germline V gene has CDR1 SGHRS and CDR2 YFSETQ. V was cut by 4 bases and J by 0 bases, with 14 bases left in between. CDR3 length equals 16 residues. In nucleotides, the CDR3 is TGCGCCAGCAGCGCTACCGGGACAACCTCCTACAATGAGCAGTTCTTC. Its protein product is CASSATGTTSYNEQFF.

The chain is built from TRBV7-2 and TRBJ2-3, with TRBD2 matching 9 bases. CDR3 size: 15 residues. From germline, CDR1 is SGHTA and CDR2 FQGNSA. V shed 2 bases, J shed 4 bases, and the junction held 4 bases outside the gene matches. The CDR3 nucleotides are TGTGCCAGCAGCTTACTAGCGGGAAGGCCAGATACGCAGTATTTT. Its protein product is CASSLLAGRPDTQYF.

This clone was detected only once. Other DNA sequences from this sample encode an identical CDR3 as well. The V and J genes are TRBV28 and TRBJ2-2; TRBD1 might be the D (6 bases). Germline CDR1 reads MDHEN; CDR2 reads SYDVKM. The CDR3 runs 14 residues. With 6 bases removed from V and 1 base from J, the gap between germline ends came to 9 bases. The CDR3 bases are TGTGCCAGCAGGCCGGGACAGAACACCGGGGAGCTGTTTTTT. It translates to CASRPGQNTGELFF.

The rearrangement uses TRBV29-1 and TRBJ2-7, with TRBD1 identical over 11 bases. This CDR3 has 16 amino acids. V lost 0 bases and J lost 5; bases outside the gene matches: 9. Germline V gene sequence: CDR1 SQVTM, CDR2 ANQGSEA. The CDR3 protein is CSVEDSRTGGGDEQYF. The CDR3 coding sequence is TGCAGCGTTGAAGATTCCCGGACAGGGGGCGGAGACGAGCAGTACTTC.

The chain has TRBV6-5 and TRBJ2-7; possible D gene TRBD2, 6 bases. V dropped 0 bases and J dropped 5 bases, with 17 bases sitting between them. Germline V gene sequence: CDR1 MNHEY, CDR2 SVGAGI. The CDR3 spans 16 residues. CDR3 DNA sequence: TGTGCCAGCAGTTACTCATCTGGACTATCGATGCACGAGCAGTACTTC. This sequence encodes CASSYSSGLSMHEQYF.

The V call is TRBV11-3, the J call TRBJ1-2; TRBD1 might be the D (5 bases). This CDR3 region has 15 residues. Germline V lookup: CDR1 SGHNT, CDR2 YENEEA. Trimming removed 5 bases from V and 1 base from J, with 14 bases in between. CDR3 sequence (DNA): TGTGCCAGCAGCCCGGCGGACACCTTTAACTATGGCTACACCTTC. It specifies CASSPADTFNYGYTF.

This chain joins TRBV5-4 and TRBJ2-7, with D possibly TRBD2 on 5 matching bases. Trimming left V 4 bases short and J 8 bases short, with 10 bases between. The germline V gene has CDR1 SGHNT and CDR2 YYREEE (reference sequence). CDR3 length equals 11 residues. The CDR3 sequence: CASSEGGKQYF. Written as DNA, the CDR3 is TGTGCCAGCAGCGAGGGTGGCAAGCAGTACTTC.

J is TRBJ2-7 and V is TRBV5-1, with TRBD2 identical over 7 bases. Unmatched junction bases numbered 3, after V lost 0 bases and J lost 0 bases. CDR3 size: 15 residues. Germline lookup yields CDR1 SGHRS and CDR2 YFSETQ. The CDR3 region has the DNA TGCGCCAGCAGCTTGGGGGGCGGGAGCTCCTACGAGCAGTACTTC. Its protein product is CASSLGGGSSYEQYF. The full variable domain, with the rest looked up from reference TRBV5-1 and TRBJ2-7, is KAGVTQTPRYLIKTRGQQVTLSCSPISGHRSVSWYQQTPGQGLQFLFEYFSETQRNKGNFPGRFSGRQFSNSRSEMNVSTLELGDSALYLCASSLGGGSSYEQYFGPGTRLTVT.

The rearrangement links TRBV9 to TRBJ2-7; 8 bases fit TRBD1. The CDR3 is made up of 15 amino acids. The V gene end was trimmed by 0 bases and the J gene end by 2 bases; junction bases not matched to a gene: 4. Germline V gene lookup returns CDR1 SGDLS and CDR2 YYNGEE. The CDR3 nucleotides are TGTGCCAGCAGCGTAGGAGGGGGACAGGCCTACGAGCAGTACTTC. Translated, it gives CASSVGGGQAYEQYF. The variable domain in full, completed from reference TRBV9 and TRBJ2-7, reads DSGVTQTPKHLITATGQRVTLRCSPRSGDLSVYWYQQSLDQGLQFLIQYYNGEERAKGNILERFSAQQFPDLHSELNLSSLELGDSALYFCASSVGGGQAYEQYFGPGTRLTVT.

CDR3 bases: TGTGCCAGCAGCGCCGCTGCCCGACTAGCGGGAAATACTGAGCAGTTCTTC. The encoded protein is CASSAAARLAGNTEQFF. V gene TRBV9 combines with J gene TRBJ2-1, with TRBD2 matching 11 bases. The CDR3 totals 17 residues. V lost 3 bases, J lost 9 bases, and 14 bases stayed unmatched. Germline CDR1 is SGDLS and CDR2 is YYNGEE.

The V and J genes are TRBV12-5 and TRBJ1-2, with TRBD1 matching 7 bases. Germline-derived CDR1 and CDR2 are LGHNT and FRNRAP. The CDR3 totals 16 residues. V shed 1 base, J shed 8 bases, and the junction held 13 bases outside the gene matches. The CDR3 nucleotides are TGTGCTAGTGGTTTGGAAGCCGGGACAGCGACTATGGGCTACACCTTC. This gives the protein CASGLEAGTATMGYTF.

The genes are TRBV9 and TRBJ2-2; no clear D. The germline V and J ends were trimmed by 2 bases and 5 bases, with 7 bases remaining between them. Germline CDR1 and CDR2: SGDLS and YYNGEE. The CDR3 covers 13 residues. CDR3 DNA sequence: TGTGCCAGCAGCGTCCAACAGACCGGGGAGCTGTTTTTT. It encodes CASSVQQTGELFF.

V and J are TRBV13 and TRBJ1-5; D gene unclear. This CDR3 spans 14 amino acids. The V gene's germline CDR1 is PRHDT and CDR2 FYEKMQ (reference sequence). The V and J ends lost 4 bases and 2 bases respectively, with 9 bases between them. CDR3 DNA sequence: TGTGCCAGCAGCTCACTCCAGGGCAATCAGCCCCAGCATTTT. This gives the protein CASSSLQGNQPQHF.

This chain joins TRBV11-2 and TRBJ2-7; 10 nucleotides match TRBD2. CDR1 is SGHAT, CDR2 FQNNGV, per germline. This CDR3 is built from 15 residues. The ends lost 8 bases at V and 3 bases at J; junction bases unmatched: 10. CDR3 nucleotides: TGTGCCAGCGGACGGCCTAGCGGGAGAATCTACGAGCAGTACTTC. It yields the protein CASGRPSGRIYEQYF.

The chain has TRBV18 and TRBJ1-2, with a tentative D call TRBD1 (5 bases). The CDR3 is made up of 13 amino acids. Germline-derived CDR1 and CDR2 are KGHSH and LQKENI. V gave up 3 bases and J gave up 7 bases, with 12 bases separating them. The CDR3 nucleotides are TGTGCCAGCTCACCCAGGGAGGGGCTTGGCTACACCTTC. Residues: CASSPREGLGYTF. The full variable domain, rest sourced from reference TRBV18 and TRBJ1-2, is NAGVMQNPRHLVRRRGQEARLRCSPMKGHSHVYWYRQLPEEGLKFMVYLQKENIIDESGMPKERFSAEFPKEGPSILRIQQVVRGDSAAYFCASSPREGLGYTFGSGTRLTVV.

The V and J genes are TRBV7-9 and TRBJ2-7; D might be TRBD1 (7 bases). Trimming removed 3 bases at V and 7 bases at J, with 16 bases between. Germline-derived CDR1 and CDR2 are SEHNR and FQNEAQ (reference sequence). This CDR3 contains 14 residues. The CDR3 region has the DNA TGTGCCAGCAGCTTTCAGGGGGGTAGTCGGGAGCAGTACTTC. As protein: CASSFQGGSREQYF.

CDR3 in amino acids: CASSPPGGLYGYTF. The CDR3 DNA is TGTGCCAGCAGCCCGCCGGGGGGGCTTTATGGCTACACCTTC. V usage is TRBV14 and J usage is TRBJ1-2; a possible D gene is TRBD1 (6 bases). The CDR3 has 14 amino acids. Per the germline V gene, CDR1 is SGHDN and CDR2 is FVKESK. The V and J ends lost 4 bases and 5 bases respectively, with 14 bases between them.

The chain is built from TRBV29-1 and TRBJ2-7; the match to TRBD1 covers 8 bases. V was clipped by 5 bases and J by 2 bases; unmatched bases: 11. The CDR3 is made up of 15 amino acids. Per germline, CDR1 SQVTM and CDR2 ANQGSEA. The CDR3 DNA reads TGCAGCGTTTCACCTCAGGGGGCACCTACCTACGAGCAGTACTTC. This codes for CSVSPQGAPTYEQYF.

This chain connects TRBV5-1 to TRBJ2-7, with TRBD2 identical over 7 bases. V shed 2 bases, J shed 1 base, and the junction held 9 bases outside the gene matches. Germline V gene data show CDR1 as SGHRS and CDR2 as YFSETQ. The CDR3 length is 16 residues. The CDR3 coding sequence is TGCGCCAGCAGCTTCGCCGGCGGGAGTTCATCCTACGAGCAGTACTTC. Encoded protein: CASSFAGGSSSYEQYF.

This clone was detected once. This rearrangement joins TRBV9 to TRBJ1-1; weak D call: TRBD1 (6 bases). This CDR3 has 13 residues. Germline V lookup: CDR1 SGDLS, CDR2 YYNGEE. V was shortened by 4 bases and J by 4 bases, with 11 bases between the two germline ends. Written as DNA, the CDR3 is TGTGCCAGCAGCACGGGAGGGGGCACTGAAGCTTTCTTT. Translating it yields CASSTGGGTEAFF.